This passage covers 27 T cell receptor beta chains from one sample sequenced in a study of cytomegalovirus exposure and HLA in healthy donors. Assay: immunoSEQ multiplex PCR; the TCRdb copy retains only in-frame clones and omits some. The table has about 57,000 clones, 85% to 95% seen once. Sequencing was carried out using PBMCs. The receptors come from a woman aged 18-29 years in good health and CMV-seronegative.

The chain is built from TRBV27 and TRBJ1-2, with D tentatively TRBD1 (5 bases). The V gene's germline CDR1 is MNHEY and CDR2 SMNVEV (reference sequence). The CDR3 is made up of 14 amino acids. V lost 2 bases and J lost 2, with 9 bases in between. CDR3 sequence: CASSLAGRNYGYTF. The CDR3 DNA reads TGTGCCAGCAGTTTAGCGGGACGGAACTATGGCTACACCTTC.

The rearrangement joins TRBV19 to TRBJ2-2, with 7 bases fitting TRBD2. This CDR3 comprises 16 residues. V trimming: 10 bases; J trimming: 1 base; junction bases outside the gene matches: 12. Germline CDR1 is LNHDA and CDR2 is SQIVND (reference sequence). CDR3 nucleotides: TGTGCCACCGCGACTACGAGCGGGGAGAACACCGGGGAGCTGTTTTTT. It encodes CATATTSGENTGELFF.

The chain carries TRBV7-8 and TRBJ1-1; the D is unclear. The CDR3 is made up of 16 amino acids. Trimming stripped 2 bases from V and 4 bases from J, with 17 bases between. Germline-derived CDR1 and CDR2 are SGHVS and FQNEAQ. The CDR3 nucleotides read TGTGCCAGCAGCTTAATTTTCGGCGCGCGCGGCACTGAAGCTTTCTTT. Amino acid sequence: CASSLIFGARGTEAFF.

This rearrangement joins TRBV11-2 to TRBJ1-3; D is uncertain. Germline lookup yields CDR1 SGHAT and CDR2 FQNNGV. V was shortened by 0 bases and J by 0 bases, with 12 bases between the two germline ends. This CDR3 is built from 17 residues. The CDR3 loop is CASSLERGGLSGNTIYF. CDR3 DNA: TGTGCCAGCAGCTTAGAGAGAGGAGGCCTCTCTGGAAACACCATATATTTT.

The rearrangement uses TRBV6-5 and TRBJ1-1; 8 positions match TRBD1. V shed 4 bases, J shed 11 bases, and the junction held 15 bases outside the gene matches. The length of the CDR3 is 15 residues. The germline V gene has CDR1 MNHEY and CDR2 SVGAGI. CDR3 coding DNA: TGTGCCAGCAGTTCGATACCGACAGGGGACGCGGGGGCTTTCTTT. It translates to CASSSIPTGDAGAFF.

This clone appeared once. The V call is TRBV5-1, the J call TRBJ1-2; D remains ambiguous. This CDR3 is built from 15 residues. The V and J ends lost 0 bases and 0 bases respectively, with 9 bases between them. Looked up from germline, CDR1 is SGHRS and CDR2 is YFSETQ. Here the CDR3 reads CASSLVPGANYGYTF. DNA of the CDR3: TGCGCCAGCAGCTTGGTGCCGGGAGCTAACTATGGCTACACCTTC.

The chain carries TRBV5-1 and TRBJ2-1; TRBD1 aligns across 8 bases. The germline CDR1 and CDR2 sequences are SGHRS and YFSETQ. CDR3 length equals 16 residues. J was trimmed by 5 bases and V by 1 base; bases with no gene match: 8. In DNA form, the CDR3 reads TGCGCCAGCAGCTTGAGAAGCGGACAGGGAGACAATGAGCAGTTCTTC. It specifies CASSLRSGQGDNEQFF.

This clone was seen once. The rearrangement joins TRBV19 to TRBJ1-2; TRBD1 is a possible D gene (5 bases). V was shortened by 5 bases and J by 2 bases, with 18 bases between the two germline ends. CDR1 is LNHDA and CDR2 is SQIVND in the germline V gene (reference sequence). CDR3 length: 16 residues. CDR3 sequence reads: CASSSLSREGNYGYTF. The CDR3 coding sequence is TGTGCCAGTAGTTCATTAAGCAGGGAGGGAAACTATGGCTACACCTTC. The complete variable domain, with remaining parts taken from reference TRBV19 and TRBJ1-2, reads DGGITQSPKYLFRKEGQNVTLSCEQNLNHDAMYWYRQDPGQGLRLIYYSQIVNDFQKGDIAEGYSVSREKKESFPLTVTSAQKNPTAFYLCASSSLSREGNYGYTFGSGTRLTVV.

The V gene is TRBV7-9, the J gene TRBJ2-3, with 7 positions matching TRBD2. Germline lookup yields CDR1 SEHNR and CDR2 FQNEAQ (reference sequence). The CDR3 has 17 amino acids. Trimming cost V 6 bases and J 1 base; bases outside gene matches: 13. DNA of the CDR3: TGTGCCAGCAGTCCGACCCCTAGGCTAGCGGGCACAGATACGCAGTATTTT. It yields the protein CASSPTPRLAGTDTQYF.

This rearrangement joins TRBV2 to TRBJ1-2; 7 bases fit TRBD1. The CDR3 loop spans 13 amino acids. Germline V gene lookup returns CDR1 SNHLY and CDR2 FYNNEI. Unmatched junction bases numbered 7, after V lost 4 bases and J lost 8 bases. The CDR3 DNA sequence: TGTGCCAGCAGTGTTGAGGGGGCGCGAGGCTACACCTTC. This gives the protein CASSVEGARGYTF.

The chain combines TRBV7-2 with TRBJ2-7; 8 bases match TRBD2. This CDR3 has 14 residues. Unmatched junction bases numbered 4, after V lost 3 bases and J lost 3 bases. Germline V gene data show CDR1 as SGHTA and CDR2 as FQGNSA. The DNA of the CDR3 is TGTGCCAGCAGCTTTGCGGGGGGTGGCTACGAGCAGTACTTC. Amino acid sequence: CASSFAGGGYEQYF.

J is TRBJ1-5 and V is TRBV2, with TRBD1 matching over 10 bases. From germline, CDR1 is SNHLY and CDR2 FYNNEI. The CDR3 has 17 amino acids. The ends lost 4 bases at V and 6 bases at J; junction bases unmatched: 12. In DNA, the CDR3 is TGTGCCAGCAGTGCTCGACCCGGGACAGGGGTCGGTCAGCCCCAGCATTTT. Translated: CASSARPGTGVGQPQHF. The full variable domain, with the rest looked up from reference TRBV2 and TRBJ1-5, is EPEVTQTPSHQVTQMGQEVILRCVPISNHLYFYWYRQILGQKVEFLVSFYNNEISEKSEIFDDQFSVERPDGSNFTLKIRSTKLEDSAMYFCASSARPGTGVGQPQHFGDGTRLSIL.

The chain uses TRBV12-5 and TRBJ1-4; D might be TRBD1 (5 bases). Germline values: CDR1 LGHNT, CDR2 FRNRAP. Trimming stripped 6 bases from V and 6 bases from J, with 8 bases between. The CDR3 has 12 residues. This CDR3 reads CASGAGHEKLFF. CDR3 nucleotide sequence: TGTGCTAGTGGCGCAGGGCATGAAAAACTGTTTTTT.

CDR3 sequence (DNA): TGTGCCAGCAGTTACTCGATCGGGAGTCACGAGCAGTACGTC. Translating gives CASSYSIGSHEQYV. The rearrangement joins TRBV6-5 to TRBJ2-7; a weak D match, TRBD2 (6 bases). Deletions cut 0 bases from V and 5 bases from J, with 11 bases between. CDR3 size: 14 residues. Germline V gene lookup returns CDR1 MNHEY and CDR2 SVGAGI.

The V and J genes are TRBV2 and TRBJ1-1; D may be TRBD1 (5 bases). In germline, CDR1 is SNHLY, CDR2 FYNNEI. CDR3 length: 14 amino acids. With 0 bases removed from V and 4 bases from J, the gap between germline ends came to 9 bases. CDR3 DNA sequence: TGTGCCAGCAGTGAAGCGCTGGGGGGCACTGAAGCTTTCTTT. It translates to CASSEALGGTEAFF.

V usage is TRBV28 and J usage is TRBJ1-1, with 7 bases aligning to TRBD1. In germline, CDR1 is MDHEN, CDR2 SYDVKM. The length of the CDR3 is 15 residues. With 5 bases clipped from V and 4 bases from J, the junction kept 10 bases outside the gene matches. Here the CDR3 DNA reads TGTGCCAGCAGTCCCTTGACAGGGACGGGCACTGAAGCTTTCTTT. It encodes CASSPLTGTGTEAFF.

This clone has a single count. The J gene is TRBJ1-2, the V gene TRBV6-1; a weak D match, TRBD1 (6 bases). V was trimmed by 10 bases and J by 0 bases, leaving 12 bases between them. The CDR3 is made up of 13 amino acids. Germline loops: CDR1 MNHNS, CDR2 SASEGT. CDR3 bases: TGTGCCACCCGGGACACGACTAACTATGGCTACACCTTC. This encodes CATRDTTNYGYTF.

This clone was recorded once. The rearrangement uses TRBV5-5 and TRBJ1-2, with D possibly being TRBD1 (6 bases). The ends were cut back, 4 bases at V and 7 bases at J, with 20 bases in the middle. Looked up from germline, CDR1 is SGHKS and CDR2 is YYEKEE (reference sequence). The CDR3 is made up of 15 amino acids. The CDR3 DNA reads TGTGCCAGCAGCGCCCGGGACACAGGGTTTATTGGCTACACCTTC. Translating it yields CASSARDTGFIGYTF.

This clone has a handful of counts. The rearrangement uses TRBV27 and TRBJ1-4; D remains unclear. The CDR3 totals 15 residues. Germline V gene lookup returns CDR1 MNHEY and CDR2 SMNVEV (reference sequence). V was trimmed by 6 bases and J by 0 bases, leaving 11 bases between them. CDR3 coding DNA: TGTGCCAGCAGCCCTTCCCGTGCAACTAATGAAAAACTGTTTTTT. It codes for CASSPSRATNEKLFF. Full variable domain (outside the CDR3, taken from reference TRBV27 and TRBJ1-4): EAQVTQNPRYLITVTGKKLTVTCSQNMNHEYMSWYRQDPGLGLRQIYYSMNVEVTDKGDVPEGYKVSRKEKRNFPLILESPSPNQTSLYFCASSPSRATNEKLFFGSGTQLSVL.

The rearrangement uses TRBV27 and TRBJ1-5, with a tentative D call TRBD1 (6 bases). The CDR3 runs 13 residues. CDR1 is MNHEY and CDR2 is SMNVEV in the germline V gene (reference sequence). Deletions cut 8 bases from V and 6 bases from J, with 14 bases between. The CDR3 bases are TGTGCCAGCCAGGGGTTTCGGGGTCAGCCCCAGCATTTT. Protein: CASQGFRGQPQHF.

The rearrangement joins TRBV2 to TRBJ2-7, with TRBD1 identical over 9 bases. The CDR3 sequence is 15 residues long. V was clipped by 7 bases and J by 2 bases; unmatched bases: 9. CDR1 and CDR2 from the germline V gene are SNHLY and FYNNEI. The CDR3 DNA follows: TGTGCCAGCATGATCGGGACAGGGAACCCCTACGAGCAGTACTTC. Its protein is CASMIGTGNPYEQYF. The whole variable domain, remainder taken from reference TRBV2 and TRBJ2-7, is EPEVTQTPSHQVTQMGQEVILRCVPISNHLYFYWYRQILGQKVEFLVSFYNNEISEKSEIFDDQFSVERPDGSNFTLKIRSTKLEDSAMYFCASMIGTGNPYEQYFGPGTRLTVT.

V is TRBV2 and J is TRBJ1-3; D not resolved. Germline CDR1 reads SNHLY; CDR2 reads FYNNEI. The CDR3 extends over 17 amino acids. V was trimmed by 4 bases and J by 2 bases, leaving 18 bases between them. CDR3 amino acids: CASSGPSLRGTGNTIYF. CDR3 coding DNA: TGTGCCAGCAGTGGGCCGAGTCTCAGAGGCACTGGAAACACCATATATTTT. Full variable domain (rest looked up from reference TRBV2 and TRBJ1-3): EPEVTQTPSHQVTQMGQEVILRCVPISNHLYFYWYRQILGQKVEFLVSFYNNEISEKSEIFDDQFSVERPDGSNFTLKIRSTKLEDSAMYFCASSGPSLRGTGNTIYFGEGSWLTVV.

V usage is TRBV19 and J usage is TRBJ1-5, with a possible D match to TRBD1 (6 bases). CDR3 length: 15 amino acids. CDR1 and CDR2 from the germline V gene are LNHDA and SQIVND (reference sequence). With 8 bases removed from V and 7 bases from J, the gap between germline ends came to 21 bases. The CDR3 DNA follows: TGTGCCAGTGCGCAGGGGCTTGGGTTTCGGCAGCCCCAGCATTTT. Protein sequence: CASAQGLGFRQPQHF.

Only one count was recorded for this clone. The genes are TRBV5-4 and TRBJ2-3, with 11 bases fitting TRBD2. Trimming took 2 bases from V and 2 from J; bases not matched to a gene: 4. Germline V lookup: CDR1 SGHNT, CDR2 YYREEE (reference sequence). The CDR3 loop spans 16 amino acids. Here the CDR3 reads CASSLRLAGITDTQYF. CDR3 sequence (DNA): TGTGCCAGCAGCTTAAGACTAGCGGGGATCACAGATACGCAGTATTTT.

The V and J genes are TRBV18 and TRBJ2-1, with 12 nucleotides matching TRBD2. Trimming at V came to 6 bases and at J to 5 bases, leaving 5 bases not matched to a gene. Germline lookup yields CDR1 KGHSH and CDR2 LQKENI. The CDR3 covers 15 residues. CDR3 nucleotides: TGTGCCAGCTCCTGGACTAGCGGGACACACAATGAGCAGTTCTTC. Residues: CASSWTSGTHNEQFF.

This chain uses TRBV27 with TRBJ2-1, with 8 positions matching TRBD2. Germline-derived CDR1 and CDR2 are MNHEY and SMNVEV (reference sequence). The CDR3 is 14 amino acids. V was clipped by 6 bases and J by 8 bases; unmatched bases: 9. In DNA form, the CDR3 reads TGTGCCAGCAGCCCACGGGGACTAGGGTATGAGCAGTTCTTC. Residues: CASSPRGLGYEQFF.

The chain links TRBV6-6 to TRBJ1-2; D is ambiguous. The CDR3 length is 14 residues. Germline V CDR1 and CDR2: MNHNY, SVGAGI (reference sequence). V was trimmed by 0 bases and J by 4 bases, leaving 9 bases between them. CDR3 in amino acids: CASSYSAFIYGYTF. For the CDR3, the DNA is TGTGCCAGCAGTTACTCGGCCTTTATCTATGGCTACACCTTC.